Presented here are 8 T cell receptor beta chains from one specimen sequenced in a study of shared T cell receptors in the human thymus. The data were produced by immunoSEQ multiplex PCR, yet TCRdb's version contains in-frame clones alone and is incomplete. The sample has hundreds of thousands of clones, 70% to 90% seen once. This sample was also put to use in a study of human thymus T cells.

Sequencing input: thymocytes. The source is a boy under two years old with a congenital heart defect.

This chain links TRBV5-6 with TRBJ2-1, with 7 positions matching TRBD2. Germline-derived CDR1 and CDR2 are SGHDT and YYEEEE. The V segment lost 3 bases and the J segment 0 bases; nucleotides outside the gene matches: 0. CDR3 length: 14 residues. The CDR3 loop reads CASSWGGSYNEQFF. The CDR3 DNA is TGTGCCAGCAGCTGGGGGGGCTCCTACAATGAGCAGTTCTTC.

The gene calls are TRBV28 and TRBJ2-7; D is possibly TRBD1 (5 bases). Trimming pared 10 bases from V and 9 bases from J, leaving 13 bases between. This CDR3 region has 10 residues. Germline V CDR1 and CDR2: MDHEN, SYDVKM. The DNA for the CDR3 is TGTGCCACTACCAACAGGTCGCAGTACTTC. Encoded protein: CATTNRSQYF.

This chain uses TRBV7-3 with TRBJ2-7, with a possible D match to TRBD1 (5 bases). CDR1 and CDR2 from the germline V gene are SGHTA and FQGTGA. Trimming stripped 0 bases from V and 3 bases from J, with 6 bases between. This CDR3 contains 13 residues. The CDR3 sequence: CASSLTQGYEQYF. The CDR3 DNA reads TGTGCCAGCAGCTTAACTCAGGGCTACGAGCAGTACTTC.

The chain combines TRBV28 with TRBJ2-1, with 12 bases that match TRBD2. The germline V gene encodes CDR1 MDHEN and CDR2 SYDVKM. The CDR3 spans 16 residues. With V trimmed by 5 bases and J by 3 bases, 5 bases remained unmatched. CDR3 sequence reads: CASSTRLAGVYNEQFF. The CDR3 DNA reads as TGTGCCAGCAGTACTCGACTAGCGGGAGTCTACAATGAGCAGTTCTTC.

CDR3 bases: TGTGCCAGCAGCTTAGAGGAGTGGGGCGATGGCTACACCTTC. It yields the protein CASSLEEWGDGYTF. This chain joins TRBV11-3 and TRBJ1-2; possible D gene TRBD1, 5 bases. Germline loops: CDR1 SGHNT, CDR2 YENEEA. CDR3 length equals 14 residues. Trimming stripped 0 bases from V and 6 bases from J, with 11 bases between.

In this sample, this clone turned up a few times. The chain is built from TRBV7-8 and TRBJ2-1; D perhaps matches TRBD1 (6 bases). CDR1 is SGHVS, CDR2 FQNEAQ, per germline. Trimming removed 5 bases from V and 4 bases from J, with 12 bases in between. The CDR3 runs 14 residues. The CDR3 loop reads CASSTRDKYNEQFF. The CDR3 DNA reads as TGTGCCAGCAGCACCCGGGACAAGTACAATGAGCAGTTCTTC.

This rearrangement joins TRBV28 to TRBJ2-7; TRBD1 aligns across 7 bases. CDR3 length equals 13 residues. Germline trimming cut 3 bases from V and 3 bases from J; bases unmatched to any gene: 2. Per germline, CDR1 MDHEN and CDR2 SYDVKM. CDR3 DNA: TGTGCCAGCAGTTTTAGGGGGCTCTACGAGCAGTACTTC. It codes for CASSFRGLYEQYF.

The chain recombines TRBV28 with TRBJ1-5; 7 nucleotides align to TRBD1. The CDR3 contains 15 residues. V was pared by 2 bases and J by 4 bases, with 5 bases of the junction left unmatched. Germline V gene sequence: CDR1 MDHEN, CDR2 SYDVKM. Here the CDR3 DNA reads TGTGCCAGCAGTTTAACAGGGGTAGGGAATCAGCCCCAGCATTTT. Protein: CASSLTGVGNQPQHF.